This T cell receptor (beta chain) was sequenced for a study of cytomegalovirus exposure and HLA in healthy donors. Study observations and caveats: What was likely a sequencing artifact was a cluster of highly shared sequence variants. A later examination showed that TCR association rates differed by HLA locus, with DRB1 most and HLA-C fewest.

This clone was seen only a few times. Its specificity is unknown. This CDR3 is 13 amino acids long. V was pared by 0 bases and J by 1 base, with 4 bases between. Germline V CDR1 and CDR2: SGDLS, YYNGEE. PCR primers comprised 60 Vbeta and 13 Jbeta primers. Clones were sequenced by immunoSEQ multiplex PCR, and TCRdb holds only the in-frame ones, with some missing. The data show about 100,000 clones, 65% to 75% seen once. The clonotype comes from a woman aged 70-85 years in good health and CMV-seropositive. The J gene is TRBJ1-2, the V gene TRBV9; D uncertain. The sequenced sample was PBMCs. The CDR3 protein is CASSVAVNYGYTF. CDR3 nucleotide sequence: TGTGCCAGCAGCGTAGCAGTTAACTATGGCTACACCTTC.